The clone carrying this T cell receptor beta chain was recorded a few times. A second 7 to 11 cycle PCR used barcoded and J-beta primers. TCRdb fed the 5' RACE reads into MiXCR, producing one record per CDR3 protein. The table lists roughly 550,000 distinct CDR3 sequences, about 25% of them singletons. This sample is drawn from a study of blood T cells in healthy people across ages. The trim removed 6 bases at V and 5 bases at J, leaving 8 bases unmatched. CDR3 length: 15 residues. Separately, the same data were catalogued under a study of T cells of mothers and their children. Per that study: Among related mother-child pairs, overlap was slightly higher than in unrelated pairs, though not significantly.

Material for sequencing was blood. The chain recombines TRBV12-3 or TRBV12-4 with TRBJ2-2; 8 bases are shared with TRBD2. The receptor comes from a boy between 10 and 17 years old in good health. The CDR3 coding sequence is TGTGCCAGCAGCTACGGGACTAGTGGAACCGGGGAGCTGTTTTTT. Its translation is CASSYGTSGTGELFF.